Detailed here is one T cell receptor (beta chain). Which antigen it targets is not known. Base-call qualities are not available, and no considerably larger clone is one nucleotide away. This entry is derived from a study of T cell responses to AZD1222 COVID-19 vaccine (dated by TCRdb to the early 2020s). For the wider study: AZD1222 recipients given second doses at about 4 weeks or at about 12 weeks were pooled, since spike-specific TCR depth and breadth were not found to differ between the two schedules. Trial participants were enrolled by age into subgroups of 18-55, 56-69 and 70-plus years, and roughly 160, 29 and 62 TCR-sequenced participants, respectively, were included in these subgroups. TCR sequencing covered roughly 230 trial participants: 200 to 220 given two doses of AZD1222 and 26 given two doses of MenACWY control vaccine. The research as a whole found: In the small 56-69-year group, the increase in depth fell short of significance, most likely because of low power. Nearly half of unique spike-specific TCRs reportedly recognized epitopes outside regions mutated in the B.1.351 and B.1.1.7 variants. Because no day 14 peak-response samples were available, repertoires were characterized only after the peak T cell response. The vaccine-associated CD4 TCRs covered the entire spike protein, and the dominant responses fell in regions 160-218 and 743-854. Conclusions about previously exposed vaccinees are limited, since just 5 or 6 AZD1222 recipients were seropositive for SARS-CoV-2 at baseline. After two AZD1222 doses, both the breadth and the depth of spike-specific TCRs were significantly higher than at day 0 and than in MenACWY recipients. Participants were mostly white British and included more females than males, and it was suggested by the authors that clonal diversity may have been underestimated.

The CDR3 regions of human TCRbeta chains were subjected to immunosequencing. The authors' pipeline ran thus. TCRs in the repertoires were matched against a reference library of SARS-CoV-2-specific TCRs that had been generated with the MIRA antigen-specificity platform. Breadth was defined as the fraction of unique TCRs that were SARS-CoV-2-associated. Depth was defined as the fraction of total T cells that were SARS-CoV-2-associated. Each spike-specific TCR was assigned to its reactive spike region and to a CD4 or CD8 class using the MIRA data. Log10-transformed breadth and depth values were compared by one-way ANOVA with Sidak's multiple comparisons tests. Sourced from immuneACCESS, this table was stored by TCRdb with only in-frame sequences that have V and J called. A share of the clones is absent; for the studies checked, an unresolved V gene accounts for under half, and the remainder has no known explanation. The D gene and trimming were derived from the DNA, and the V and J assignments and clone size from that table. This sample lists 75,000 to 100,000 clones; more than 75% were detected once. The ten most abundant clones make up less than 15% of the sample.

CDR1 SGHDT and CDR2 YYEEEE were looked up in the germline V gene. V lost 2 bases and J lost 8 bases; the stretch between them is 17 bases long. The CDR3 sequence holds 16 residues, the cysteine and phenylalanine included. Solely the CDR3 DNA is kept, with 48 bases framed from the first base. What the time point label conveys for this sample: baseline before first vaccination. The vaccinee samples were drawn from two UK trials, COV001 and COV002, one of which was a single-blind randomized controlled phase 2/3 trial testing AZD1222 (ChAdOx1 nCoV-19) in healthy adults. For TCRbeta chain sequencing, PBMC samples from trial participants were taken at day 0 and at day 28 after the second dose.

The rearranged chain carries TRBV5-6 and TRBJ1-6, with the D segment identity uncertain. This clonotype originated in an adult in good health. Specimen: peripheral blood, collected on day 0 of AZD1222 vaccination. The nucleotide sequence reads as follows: TGTGCCAGCAGCTTAAGAGGGTTTCCCGTGGATTCACCCCTCCACTTT. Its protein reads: CASSLRGFPVDSPLHF.